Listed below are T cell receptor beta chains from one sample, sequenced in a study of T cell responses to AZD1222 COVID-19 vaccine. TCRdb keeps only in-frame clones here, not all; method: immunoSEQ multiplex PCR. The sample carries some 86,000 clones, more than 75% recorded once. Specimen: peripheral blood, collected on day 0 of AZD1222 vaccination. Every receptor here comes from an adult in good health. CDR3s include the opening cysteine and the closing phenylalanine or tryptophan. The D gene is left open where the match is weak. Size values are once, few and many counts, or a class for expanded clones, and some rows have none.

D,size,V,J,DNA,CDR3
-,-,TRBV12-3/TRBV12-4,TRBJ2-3,TGTGCCAGCAGTCCCCCTAGGGGGAATACGCAGTATTTT,CASSPPRGNTQYF
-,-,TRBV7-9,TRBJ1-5,TGTGCCAGCAGCCCATCGAATCAGCCCCAGCATTTT,CASSPSNQPQHF
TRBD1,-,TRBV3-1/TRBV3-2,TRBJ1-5,TGTGCCAGCAGCCAAAAGGACAGGGCTTTTAGCAATCAGCCCCAGCATTTT,CASSQKDRAFSNQPQHF
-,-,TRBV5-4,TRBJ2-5,TGTGCCAGCACTCCGCTTGAGGGGAGAGAAGAGACCCAGTACTTC,CASTPLEGREETQYF
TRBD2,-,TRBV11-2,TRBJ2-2,TGTGCCAGCAGCTTACGGGGGGTCACCGGGGAGCTGTTTTTT,CASSLRGVTGELFF
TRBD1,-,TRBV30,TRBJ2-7,TGTGCCTGGGCCTTCTCCGGGACAGGGGTGTACGAGCAGTACTTC,CAWAFSGTGVYEQYF
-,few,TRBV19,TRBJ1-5,TGTGCCAGTAGAGATCGCCGTAGCAATCAGCCCCAGCATTTT,CASRDRRSNQPQHF
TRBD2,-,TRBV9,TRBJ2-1,TGTGCCAGCAGCGTAGTGGAAGCGGGAGGCTCCTACAATGAGCAGTTCTTC,CASSVVEAGGSYNEQFF
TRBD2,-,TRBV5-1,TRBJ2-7,TGCGCCAGCAGCTTCTCAGCGGGACTAGAATACGAGCAGTACTTC,CASSFSAGLEYEQYF
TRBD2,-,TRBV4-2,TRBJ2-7,TGTGCCAGCAGCCAGACTAGCGGGAGTAGAACCTACGAGCAGTACTTC,CASSQTSGSRTYEQYF
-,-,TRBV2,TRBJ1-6,TGTGCCAGCAGCCGAGACACGGGTTCACCCCTCCACTTT,CASSRDTGSPLHF
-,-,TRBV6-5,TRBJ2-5,TGTGCCACAAACGACTTGGGGGAAGAGACCCAGTACTTC,CATNDLGEETQYF
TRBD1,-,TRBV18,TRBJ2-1,TGTGCCAGCTCACCGCTTAACAGGGGGCATGGTGAGCAGTTCTTC,CASSPLNRGHGEQFF
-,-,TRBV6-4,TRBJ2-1,TGTGCCAGCAGACCCTACTCGAACTCCTACAATGAGCAGTTCTTC,CASRPYSNSYNEQFF
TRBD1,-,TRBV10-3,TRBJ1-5,TGTGCCATCAGTGCGGACAGGGGTGGCAATCAGCCCCAGCATTTT,CAISADRGGNQPQHF
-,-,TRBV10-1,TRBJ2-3,TGCGCCAGCAGTGAGTCCGGAGATCAAATACATCCGTATTTT,CASSESGDQIHPYF
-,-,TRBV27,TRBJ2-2,TGTGCCACCGGCAGGAGCGTAGGCACCGGGGAGCTGTTTTTT,CATGRSVGTGELFF
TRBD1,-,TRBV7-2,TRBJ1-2,TGTGCCAGCAGCCTGTCCACAGGGGCTAACTATGGCTACACCTTC,CASSLSTGANYGYTF
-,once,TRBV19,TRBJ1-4,TGTGCCAGTAGTACCCCTCCGGGGGAAAAACTGTTTTTT,CASSTPPGEKLFF
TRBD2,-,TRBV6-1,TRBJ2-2,TGTGCCAGCAGTGATACTAGCGGGCCCAACACCGGGGAGCTGTTTTTT,CASSDTSGPNTGELFF
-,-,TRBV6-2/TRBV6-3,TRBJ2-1,TGTGCCAGCAGTTCTAGTTTTCTGCCGGACAATCAAAATGAGCAGTTCTTC,CASSSSFLPDNQNEQFF
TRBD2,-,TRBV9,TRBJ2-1,TGTGCCAGCAGCGGACTAGCGCCGAATGAGCAGTTCTTC,CASSGLAPNEQFF
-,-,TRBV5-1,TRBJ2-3,TGCGCCAGCAGACCCAGAAGCACAGATACGCAGTATTTT,CASRPRSTDTQYF
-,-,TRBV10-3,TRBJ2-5,TGTGCCATCAGTGAGACTCCAGGGGCCAGGGTTTGGGAGACCCAGTACTTC,CAISETPGARVWETQYF
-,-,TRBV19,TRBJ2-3,TGTGCCAGTAGTTCCACAACGGATGATACGCAGTATTTT,CASSSTTDDTQYF
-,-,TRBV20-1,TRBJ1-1,TGCAGGGGGGACGGAAACACTGAAGCTTTCTTT,CRGDGNTEAFF
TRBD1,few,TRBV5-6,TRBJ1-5,TGTGCCAGCAGCCACCGGGACAGGTGGAATCAGCCCCAGCATTTT,CASSHRDRWNQPQHF
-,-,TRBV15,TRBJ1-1,TGTGCCACCAGCAGAGATCATTGGGTGAACACTGAAGCTTTCTTT,CATSRDHWVNTEAFF
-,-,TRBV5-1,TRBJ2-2,TGCGCCAGCAGTGGCAGGTCCCCCACCGGGGAGCTGTTTTTT,CASSGRSPTGELFF
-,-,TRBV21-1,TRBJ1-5,TGTGCCAGCAGCGGTCGGAGGCGCAATCAGCCCCAGCATTTT,CASSGRRRNQPQHF
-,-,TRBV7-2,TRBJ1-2,TGTGCCAGCAGCTTAAGTCCGGGAATTGACGGCTACACCTTC,CASSLSPGIDGYTF
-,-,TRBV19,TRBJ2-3,TGTGCCAGTAGTACTCGGGAGCGGGGCACAGATACGCAGTATTTT,CASSTRERGTDTQYF
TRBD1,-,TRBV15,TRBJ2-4,TGTGCCACTCGGCGCATCGGGACAGGAGGAAACATTCAGTACTTC,CATRRIGTGGNIQYF
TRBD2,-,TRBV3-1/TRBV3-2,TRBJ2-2,TGTGCCAGCAGCCCCCCTAGCGGGAGAACCGGGGAGCTGTTTTTT,CASSPPSGRTGELFF
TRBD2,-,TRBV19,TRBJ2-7,TGTGCCAGTAGTATTGCTAGCGGGAGGACCTACGAGCAGTACTTC,CASSIASGRTYEQYF
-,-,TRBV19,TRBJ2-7,TGTGCCAGTAGTAACGGGGCTAGCGTCCTCTACGAGCAGTACTTC,CASSNGASVLYEQYF
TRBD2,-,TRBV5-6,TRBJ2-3,TGTGCCAGCAGCCCTGGACTAGGGACGGGAGATACGCAGTATTTT,CASSPGLGTGDTQYF
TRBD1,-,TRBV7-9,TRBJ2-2,TGTGCCAGCAGCTTAGGCACAGGGGGTTACACCGGGGAGCTGTTTTTT,CASSLGTGGYTGELFF
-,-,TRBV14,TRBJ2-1,TGTGCCAGCAGCCAATTGTACGAGCAGTTCTTC,CASSQLYEQFF
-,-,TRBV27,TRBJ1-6,TGTGCCAGCAGTTTTTGGGGGGCCCGGAATTCACCCCTCCACTTT,CASSFWGARNSPLHF
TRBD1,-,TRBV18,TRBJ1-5,TGTGCCAGCTCCCGCAATGGACAGGGGTACCAGCCCCAGCATTTT,CASSRNGQGYQPQHF
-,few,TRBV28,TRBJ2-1,TGTGCCAGCAGTTTATGGGCAAGCTCCTACAATGAGCAGTTCTTC,CASSLWASSYNEQFF
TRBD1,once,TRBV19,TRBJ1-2,TGTGCCAGTAGGGATGGACAGGGGGTCTATGGCTACACCTTC,CASRDGQGVYGYTF
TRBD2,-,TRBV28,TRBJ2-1,TGTGCCAGCAGTCCCCCCGGGACTACAATAAAGTTCTTC,CASSPPGTTIKFF
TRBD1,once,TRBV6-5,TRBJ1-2,TGTGCCAGCAGTCCCCAGGGGGGCTATGGCTACACCTTC,CASSPQGGYGYTF
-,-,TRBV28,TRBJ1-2,TGTGCCAGCAGTTTCCCTCGGAGTGGCTACACCTTC,CASSFPRSGYTF
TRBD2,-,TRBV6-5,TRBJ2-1,TGTGCCAGCAGTTCTAGCGGGAGGAGGGGTGAGCAGTTCTTC,CASSSSGRRGEQFF
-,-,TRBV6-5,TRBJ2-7,TGTGCCAGCAGCCTAGCGACGAGCTCCTACGAGCAGTACTTC,CASSLATSSYEQYF
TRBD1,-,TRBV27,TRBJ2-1,TGTGCCAGCAGTCCCTCGGGGACAGAATACAATGAGCAGTTCTTC,CASSPSGTEYNEQFF
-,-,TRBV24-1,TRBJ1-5,TGTGCCACCAGCCGGGGCGGGGAACCCCAGCATTTT,CATSRGGEPQHF
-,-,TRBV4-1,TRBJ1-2,TGCGCCAGCAGCCAAGTAGTTAGAAGGGCCCCCCTCTATGGCTACACCTTC,CASSQVVRRAPLYGYTF
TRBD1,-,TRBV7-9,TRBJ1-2,TGTGCCAGCAGCTTAGGGGACAGGGGGTTTGGCTACACCTTC,CASSLGDRGFGYTF
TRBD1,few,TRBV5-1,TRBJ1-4,TGCGCCAGCAGCTTTGACAGGGTGGAGGAAAAACTGTTTTTT,CASSFDRVEEKLFF